The 31 T cell receptor beta chains below come from one sample, sequenced in a study. The bulk TCR libraries came from a modified SMART protocol. Using its own MiXCR run on the 5' RACE reads, TCRdb lists one record per CDR3 protein. The sample consists of over 250 distinct CDR3 sequences, approximately 15% of them appearing once. The specimen comprised gluten tetramer+ CD4+ T cells from blood, sampled while untreated, on a gluten-free diet, or during gluten challenge (not recorded which). All receptors come from a female donor with celiac disease.

This clonotype is hyperexpanded in the sample. V and J are TRBV7-2 and TRBJ2-1; TRBD2 aligns across 7 bases. The ends lost 7 bases at V and 9 bases at J; junction bases unmatched: 15. CDR1 is SGHTA and CDR2 is FQGNSA in the germline V gene. This CDR3 is built from 15 residues. CDR3 in amino acids: CASTLRTSDGSEQFF. The CDR3 DNA follows: TGTGCCAGCACCCTGAGGACTAGTGATGGGAGTGAGCAGTTCTTC.

The chain links TRBV3-1 to TRBJ2-3; TRBD1 agrees at 8 bases. There are 14 residues in the CDR3. CDR1 LGHDT and CDR2 YNNKEL come from the germline V gene (reference sequence). V lost 7 bases, J lost 1 base, and 4 bases stayed unmatched. CDR3 sequence (DNA): TGTGCCAGCACCCAGGGGGCTGGCACAGATACGCAGTATTTT. Translating gives CASTQGAGTDTQYF.

By share of the sample, this clonotype is large (0.1 to 1%). V and J are TRBV27 and TRBJ2-2; TRBD2 matches 7 bases. The CDR3 runs 17 residues. Trimming at V came to 3 bases and at J to 4 bases, leaving 11 bases not matched to a gene. The germline V gene encodes CDR1 MNHEY and CDR2 SMNVEV (reference sequence). The CDR3 sequence: CASSLGGGPISTGELFF. The CDR3, as DNA: TGTGCCAGCAGTTTGGGGGGAGGGCCTATTAGCACCGGGGAGCTGTTTTTT.

The J gene is TRBJ1-2, the V gene TRBV5-6; D not resolved. V lost 0 bases and J lost 4, with 7 bases in between. The CDR3 sequence is 13 residues long. Per germline, CDR1 SGHDT and CDR2 YYEEEE. The CDR3, as DNA: TGTGCCAGCAGCTTGGGAACAGCCTATGGCTACACCTTC. It yields the protein CASSLGTAYGYTF.

By frequency in the sample, this clonotype is large. The chain links TRBV6-6 to TRBJ2-3; D is ambiguous. Germline loops: CDR1 MNHNY, CDR2 SVGAGI (reference sequence). The CDR3 length is 15 residues. Trimming removed 0 bases from V and 6 bases from J, with 13 bases in between. As DNA, the CDR3 is TGTGCCAGCAGTTACTCGATTGTGTCAGCCGATACGCAGTATTTT. Encoded protein: CASSYSIVSADTQYF.

This chain links TRBV2 with TRBJ2-3; 7 bases are a match to TRBD2. There are 18 residues in the CDR3. The ends lost 2 bases at V and 2 bases at J; junction bases unmatched: 13. The germline V gene has CDR1 SNHLY and CDR2 FYNNEI. The CDR3 loop reads CASSETWLAGTHTDTQYF. In DNA form, the CDR3 reads TGTGCCAGCAGTGAAACCTGGTTAGCGGGTACCCACACAGATACGCAGTATTTT.

This clonotype is termed large (0.1 to 1%). The chain has TRBV5-1 and TRBJ2-5; no clear D gene. V was clipped by 2 bases and J by 1 base, with 9 bases between them. The CDR3 runs 14 residues. CDR1 SGHRS and CDR2 YFSETQ come from the germline V gene. Here the CDR3 reads CASSFIPIQETQYF. CDR3 in DNA: TGCGCCAGCAGCTTTATTCCGATCCAAGAGACCCAGTACTTC.

By frequency in the sample, this clonotype is large. J is TRBJ1-1 and V is TRBV7-2; maybe TRBD1 (5 bases). The CDR3 runs to 15 residues. V shed 6 bases and J shed 5 bases, with 19 bases lying between them. Germline lookup yields CDR1 SGHTA and CDR2 FQGNSA. The CDR3, as DNA: TGTGCCAGCAGTCAAACCGTGTGGGGGGAAACTGAAGCTTTCTTT. Amino acid sequence: CASSQTVWGETEAFF.

By sample share, this clonotype is large (0.1 to 1%). V usage is TRBV11-2 and J usage is TRBJ2-7; 7 positions agree with TRBD1. The ends lost 6 bases at V and 0 bases at J; junction bases unmatched: 8. The germline CDR1 and CDR2 sequences are SGHAT and FQNNGV. This CDR3 has 15 residues. CDR3: CASRNRGTPSYEQYF. The CDR3 nucleotides read TGTGCCAGCAGAAACAGGGGTACCCCCTCCTACGAGCAGTACTTC.

This clonotype is termed medium-sized. The chain combines TRBV7-2 with TRBJ1-1; no clear D gene. The CDR3 has 15 amino acids. Germline V gives CDR1 SGHTA, CDR2 FQGNSA. Trimming pared 0 bases from V and 4 bases from J, leaving 12 bases between. The CDR3 reads CASSLALMSGTEAFF. The DNA for the CDR3 is TGTGCCAGCAGCTTAGCTCTGATGTCGGGCACTGAAGCTTTCTTT.

This clonotype is large. The DNA for the CDR3 is TGTGCCACCAGCAGAGTTCTGGGACAGGGTACCTACAATGAGCAGTTCTTC. This encodes CATSRVLGQGTYNEQFF. The chain uses TRBV15 and TRBJ2-1; 9 positions agree with TRBD1. CDR1 and CDR2 (germline): LNHNV, YYDKDF (reference sequence). The junction had 6 bases not matched to a gene; V was cut back by 1 base and J by 2 bases. The CDR3 has 17 amino acids.

By sample fraction, this clonotype is large. This chain's CDR3 is CASSFPISYEQYF. CDR3 DNA: TGTGCCAGCAGTTTCCCCATCTCCTACGAGCAGTACTTC. The chain employs TRBV6-2 or TRBV6-3 and TRBJ2-7; the D is unclear. Germline V CDR1 and CDR2: MNHEY, SVGEGT. V shed 4 bases and J shed 0 bases, with 7 bases lying between them. The CDR3 spans 13 residues.

The genes are TRBV7-3 and TRBJ2-7; 7 bases fit TRBD1. V lost 2 bases to trimming and J lost 6 bases; unmatched junction nucleotides: 4. CDR3 length: 13 residues. Germline V gives CDR1 SGHTA, CDR2 FQGTGA. As DNA, the CDR3 is TGTGCCAGCAGCTTACACTGGGACAGCGAGCAGTACTTC. It encodes CASSLHWDSEQYF.

This clonotype rates as hyperexpanded. This sequence joins TRBV29-1 and TRBJ2-7; 11 bases are shared with TRBD2. This CDR3 is built from 14 residues. The germline CDR1 and CDR2 sequences are SQVTM and ANQGSEA. Trimming removed 7 bases from V and 6 bases from J; junction bases left unmatched: 11. CDR3 DNA sequence: TGCAGCGCCGGAGAGGGACTAGCGGAGATCGAGCAGTACTTC. It yields the protein CSAGEGLAEIEQYF.

This clonotype counts as large. This rearrangement joins TRBV29-1 to TRBJ2-3; perhaps TRBD2 as D (7 bases). Trimming removed 6 bases from V and 2 bases from J, with 15 bases in between. The CDR3 runs 14 residues. The germline V gene has CDR1 SQVTM and CDR2 ANQGSEA. CDR3 nucleotide sequence: TGCAGCGTAGATAGGGGGGGCGACACAGATACGCAGTATTTT. It specifies CSVDRGGDTDTQYF.

By proportion, this clonotype is large. This chain connects TRBV19 to TRBJ2-2, with a tentative D call TRBD2 (5 bases). Germline loops: CDR1 LNHDA, CDR2 SQIVND (reference sequence). The CDR3 runs to 13 residues. V was shortened by 9 bases and J by 11 bases, with 19 bases between the two germline ends. The DNA for the CDR3 is TGTGCCAGCTCCCGAATATACGAGGGTGAGCTGTTTTTT. This translates into CASSRIYEGELFF.

This clonotype was observed a handful of times. The chain links TRBV11-1 to TRBJ2-5; 8 positions match TRBD2. J gave up 3 bases and V 5 bases, and 11 bases lay outside the gene matches. This CDR3 has 16 amino acids. Germline V gene lookup returns CDR1 SGHAT and CDR2 FQDESV (reference sequence). CDR3 in DNA: TGTGCCAGCAGCCCGACCTTTAGCGGGAAAGAAGAGACCCAGTACTTC. This encodes CASSPTFSGKEETQYF.

This clonotype rates as large. The V and J genes are TRBV20-1 and TRBJ2-7; TRBD2 matches at 7 bases. CDR1 and CDR2 (germline): DFQATT, SNEGSKA (reference sequence). The CDR3 sequence is 15 residues long. V shed 6 bases, J shed 4 bases, and the junction held 15 bases outside the gene matches. In nucleotides, the CDR3 is TGCAGTGCAAACGTAGCGGGCCAGCTTCTTTACGAGCAGTACTTC. Encoded protein: CSANVAGQLLYEQYF.

By share, this clonotype ranks as medium-sized. The V and J genes are TRBV21-1 and TRBJ1-4; TRBD1, as called in the table, went unchecked against the DNA. TRBV21-1 counts as a pseudogene. The CDR3 runs to 16 residues. The DNA for the CDR3 is TGTGCCAGCAGCAAAGAACAGGCTGCAACTAATGAAAAACTGTTTTTT. This sequence encodes CASSKEQAATNEKLFF.

By proportion, this clonotype is medium-sized (0.01 to 0.1%). The chain combines TRBV4-2 with TRBJ2-7; D is uncertain. CDR1 and CDR2 (germline): LGHNA, YNFKEQ. Between the trimmed V and J ends, which lost 1 base and 5 bases, there was a span of 15 bases. The CDR3 has 15 residues. CDR3: CASSQGYSRSNEQYF. For the CDR3, the DNA is TGTGCCAGCAGCCAAGGGTACAGTAGGAGCAACGAGCAGTACTTC.

This clonotype was recorded a few times. The chain recombines TRBV19 with TRBJ2-2; 7 bases map to TRBD1. The germline gives CDR1 LNHDA, CDR2 SQIVND (reference sequence). The trim removed 0 bases at V and 3 bases at J, leaving 4 bases unmatched. CDR3 size: 16 residues. CDR3 bases: TGTGCCAGTAGTATAGATTTGGACAGGTACACCGGGGAGCTGTTTTTT. It codes for CASSIDLDRYTGELFF.

This clonotype is large within its sample. This chain links TRBV7-2 with TRBJ2-7; D uncertain. The CDR3 has 16 residues. The germline CDR1 and CDR2 sequences are SGHTA and FQGNSA. Between the trimmed V and J ends, which lost 1 base and 3 bases, there was a span of 16 bases. CDR3 residues: CASSLVGGAQIYEQYF. The CDR3 region has the DNA TGTGCCAGCAGCTTAGTAGGTGGAGCTCAAATCTACGAGCAGTACTTC. Filled out from reference TRBV7-2 and TRBJ2-7, the complete variable domain reads GAGVSQSPSNKVTEKGKDVELRCDPISGHTALYWYRQSLGQGLEFLIYFQGNSAPDKSGLPSDRFSAERTGGSVSTLTIQRTQQEDSAVYLCASSLVGGAQIYEQYFGPGTRLTVT.

This clonotype is categorized as large. J is TRBJ2-2 and V is TRBV7-2; 9 positions match TRBD1. The CDR3 sequence is 15 residues long. CDR1 is SGHTA and CDR2 is FQGNSA in the germline V gene. The V and J ends lost 5 bases and 3 bases, in that order; junction bases with no gene match: 4. The CDR3 DNA is TGTGCCAGCAGCCTGAGGACAGGGGACACCGGGGAGCTGTTTTTT. Its protein is CASSLRTGDTGELFF.

The rearrangement uses TRBV4-3 and TRBJ2-3; tentative D call: TRBD2 (5 bases). V shed 0 bases and J shed 8 bases, with 15 bases lying between them. Germline-derived CDR1 and CDR2 are LGHNA and YSLEER. This CDR3 contains 15 residues. CDR3 in DNA: TGCGCCAGCAGCCAAGAGGGCGGGCCCGGGCGTACGCAGTATTTT. Protein sequence: CASSQEGGPGRTQYF.

The chain carries TRBV10-1 and TRBJ2-1; 7 bases are shared with TRBD2. The germline gives CDR1 WNHNN, CDR2 SYGVQD (reference sequence). V trimming: 5 bases; J trimming: 16 bases; junction bases outside the gene matches: 14. This CDR3 region has 13 residues. The CDR3 spells CASSRRIETSIFF. The CDR3 coding sequence is TGCGCCAGCAGTCGAAGAATAGAGACTAGCATTTTCTTC.

By sample fraction, this clonotype is large. The genes are TRBV3-1 and TRBJ2-3, with D maybe TRBD1 (5 bases). The CDR3 runs to 14 residues. V was shortened by 7 bases and J by 1 base, with 12 bases between the two germline ends. Germline V gene data show CDR1 as LGHDT and CDR2 as YNNKEL (reference sequence). The CDR3 loop is CASTLGAGTDTQYF. CDR3 nucleotides: TGTGCCAGCACCCTAGGGGCTGGCACAGATACGCAGTATTTT.

This clonotype is judged medium-sized (0.01 to 0.1%). The chain couples TRBV5-5 to TRBJ2-1, with 10 positions matching TRBD1. Germline V gene data show CDR1 as SGHKS and CDR2 as YYEKEE (reference sequence). V trimming: 0 bases; J trimming: 10 bases; junction bases outside the gene matches: 10. CDR3 size: 16 residues. As DNA, the CDR3 is TGTGCCAGCAGCTTGGTGGGACAGGGGCAATTCGGCGAGCAGTTCTTC. It encodes CASSLVGQGQFGEQFF. Full variable domain (rest looked up from reference TRBV5-5 and TRBJ2-1): DAGVTQSPTHLIKTRGQQVTLRCSPISGHKSVSWYQQVLGQGPQFIFQYYEKEERGRGNFPDRFSARQFPNYSSELNVNALLLGDSALYLCASSLVGQGQFGEQFFGPGTRLTVL.

By share, this clonotype ranks as hyperexpanded. CDR3 sequence: CSATEGWDSYEQYF. CDR3 in DNA: TGCAGCGCCACAGAGGGATGGGACTCCTACGAGCAGTACTTC. The chain recombines TRBV29-1 with TRBJ2-7, with D possibly TRBD2 on 5 matching bases. In germline, CDR1 is SQVTM, CDR2 ANQGSEA. V lost 7 bases and J 0 bases, leaving 16 bases between the germline ends. The CDR3 is made up of 14 amino acids.

This clonotype is classed as medium-sized (0.01 to 0.1%). The chain uses TRBV29-1 and TRBJ1-1; D gene unclear. The CDR3 spans 14 residues. V lost 2 bases and J 0 bases, leaving 10 bases between the germline ends. Germline-derived CDR1 and CDR2 are SQVTM and ANQGSEA. The CDR3: CSVEFSQMNTEAFF. As DNA, the CDR3 is TGCAGCGTTGAATTTTCACAGATGAACACTGAAGCTTTCTTT.

This clonotype was counted a few times. The CDR3 reads CASSIVGTGGRQPQHF. CDR3 nucleotides: TGTGCCAGTAGTATAGTTGGGACAGGGGGCCGTCAGCCCCAGCATTTT. This chain joins TRBV19 and TRBJ1-5; 12 positions agree with TRBD1. The CDR3 has 16 amino acids. Trimming removed 1 base from V and 6 bases from J; junction bases left unmatched: 4. CDR1 and CDR2 (germline): LNHDA, SQIVND (reference sequence).

By share, this clonotype ranks as medium-sized. DNA for the CDR3: TGTGCCAGCAGTCCGGGACTAGACTTACTCGGTACGCAGTATTTT. Protein sequence: CASSPGLDLLGTQYF. The chain uses TRBV6-2 or TRBV6-3 and TRBJ2-3, with 8 nucleotides matching TRBD2. CDR1 is MNHEY, CDR2 SVGEGT, per germline. J lost 8 bases, V lost 5 bases, and 12 bases had no gene match. The CDR3 contains 15 residues.